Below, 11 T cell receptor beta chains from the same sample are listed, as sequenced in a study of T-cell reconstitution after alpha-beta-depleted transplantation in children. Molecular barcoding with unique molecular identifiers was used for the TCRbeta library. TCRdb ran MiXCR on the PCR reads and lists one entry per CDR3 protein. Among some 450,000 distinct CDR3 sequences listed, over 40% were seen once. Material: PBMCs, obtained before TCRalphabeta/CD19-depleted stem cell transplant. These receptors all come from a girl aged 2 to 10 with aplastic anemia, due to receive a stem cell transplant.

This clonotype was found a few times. CDR3 DNA sequence: TGTGCCAGCAGCCGAATCGGGGGGCCCGGAAAAAACACTGAAGCTTTCTTT. Translation: CASSRIGGPGKNTEAFF. The chain carries TRBV6-1 and TRBJ1-1; perhaps TRBD1 as D (6 bases). Germline lookup yields CDR1 MNHNS and CDR2 SASEGT. V lost 6 bases and J lost 2, with 22 bases in between. The CDR3 spans 17 residues.

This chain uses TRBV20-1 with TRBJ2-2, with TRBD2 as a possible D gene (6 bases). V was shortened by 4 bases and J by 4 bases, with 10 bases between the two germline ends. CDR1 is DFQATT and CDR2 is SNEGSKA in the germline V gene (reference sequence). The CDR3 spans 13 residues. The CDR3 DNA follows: TGCAGTGCTAAAACGGGACTCACCGGGGAGCTGTTTTTT. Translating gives CSAKTGLTGELFF.

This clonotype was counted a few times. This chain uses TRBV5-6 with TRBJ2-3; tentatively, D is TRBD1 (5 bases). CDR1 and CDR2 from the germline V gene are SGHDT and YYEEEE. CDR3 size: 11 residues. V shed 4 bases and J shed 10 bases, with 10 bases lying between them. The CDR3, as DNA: TGTGCCAGCAGCATGGGGCAAGCGCAGTATTTT. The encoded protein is CASSMGQAQYF.

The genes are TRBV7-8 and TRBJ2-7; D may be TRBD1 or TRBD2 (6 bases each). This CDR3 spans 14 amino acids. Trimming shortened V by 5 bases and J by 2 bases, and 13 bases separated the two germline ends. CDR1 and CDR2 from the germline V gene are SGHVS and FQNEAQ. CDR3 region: CASSGGTSPYEQYF. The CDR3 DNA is TGTGCCAGCAGCGGGGGGACATCCCCCTACGAGCAGTACTTC. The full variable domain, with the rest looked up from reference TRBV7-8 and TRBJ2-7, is GAGVSQSPRYKVAKRGQDVALRCDPISGHVSLFWYQQALGQGPEFLTYFQNEAQLDKSGLPSDRFFAERPEGSVSTLKIQRTQQEDSAVYLCASSGGTSPYEQYFGPGTRLTVT.

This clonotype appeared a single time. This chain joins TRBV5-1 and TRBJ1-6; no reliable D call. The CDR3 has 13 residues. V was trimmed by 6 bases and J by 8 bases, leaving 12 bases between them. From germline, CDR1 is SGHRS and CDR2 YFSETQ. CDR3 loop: CASTPAEDSPLHF. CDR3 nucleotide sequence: TGCGCCAGCACCCCCGCTGAGGATTCACCCCTCCACTTT.

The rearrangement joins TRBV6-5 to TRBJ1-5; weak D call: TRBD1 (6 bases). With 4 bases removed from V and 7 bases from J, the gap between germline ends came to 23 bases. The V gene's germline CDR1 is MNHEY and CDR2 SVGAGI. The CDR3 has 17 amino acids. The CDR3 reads CASSSSLQGLHGQPQHF. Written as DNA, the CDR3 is TGTGCCAGCAGTTCAAGCCTACAGGGTCTTCATGGGCAGCCCCAGCATTTT.

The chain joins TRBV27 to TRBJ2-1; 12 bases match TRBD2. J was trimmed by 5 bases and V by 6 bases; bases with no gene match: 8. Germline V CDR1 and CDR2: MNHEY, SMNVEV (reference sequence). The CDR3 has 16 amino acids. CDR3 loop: CASSASGGASDNEQFF. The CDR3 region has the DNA TGTGCCAGCAGCGCTAGCGGGGGGGCCTCGGACAATGAGCAGTTCTTC.

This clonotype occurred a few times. CDR3 region: CASSFGDISYYGYTF. Here the CDR3 DNA reads TGCGCCAGCAGCTTCGGGGACATTTCCTACTATGGCTACACCTTC. The rearrangement joins TRBV5-1 to TRBJ1-2, with a weak D call TRBD1 (6 bases). Trimming pared 2 bases from V and 3 bases from J, leaving 14 bases between. CDR1 is SGHRS, CDR2 YFSETQ, per germline. The CDR3 has 15 amino acids.

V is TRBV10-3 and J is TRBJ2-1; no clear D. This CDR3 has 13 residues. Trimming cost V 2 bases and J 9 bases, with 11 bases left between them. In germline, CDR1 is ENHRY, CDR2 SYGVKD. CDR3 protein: CAISERTGAEQFF. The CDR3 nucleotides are TGTGCCATCAGTGAGAGGACCGGCGCTGAGCAGTTCTTC.

CDR3 bases: TGTGCCAGCAGCCACAGGGGGGATGAGCAGTTCTTC. It specifies CASSHRGDEQFF. The rearrangement joins TRBV6-1 to TRBJ2-1; 8 nucleotides line up with TRBD1. The V and J ends lost 6 bases and 8 bases, in that order; junction bases with no gene match: 3. The CDR3 runs 12 residues. The V gene's germline CDR1 is MNHNS and CDR2 SASEGT.

The CDR3 DNA is TGTGCCAGCAGTTGGGAGTACACCGGGGAGCTGTTTTTT. Residues: CASSWEYTGELFF. The chain couples TRBV27 to TRBJ2-2, with D possibly being TRBD2 (5 bases). Germline values: CDR1 MNHEY, CDR2 SMNVEV (reference sequence). V was shortened by 4 bases and J by 3 bases, with 6 bases between the two germline ends. This CDR3 has 13 amino acids.